Listed below are T cell receptor beta chains from one sample, sequenced in a study of blood T cell repertoires in COVID-19. Assay: immunoSEQ multiplex PCR; the TCRdb copy retains only in-frame clones and omits some. This table has 9,000 to 15,000 clones, approximately 80% appearing once. Source material: peripheral blood. All receptors come from a man older than 75 with acute or convalescent COVID-19. Both conserved end residues are part of each CDR3. Each record gives: clone size, J gene, V gene, D gene, CDR3 length, CDR3 protein, CDR3 DNA. A D gene is named only where the DNA matches it firmly. Size is stated for part of the rows, as once, few or many counts, or as a class when the clone is expanded.

clone_size: -
j_call: TRBJ1-6
v_call: TRBV19
d_call: TRBD1
cdr3_length: 15
cdr3_aa: CASSIRDSAGSPLHF
cdr3_nt: TGTGCCAGTAGTATCCGGGACAGCGCCGGTTCACCCCTCCACTTT

clone_size: -
j_call: TRBJ1-5
v_call: TRBV5-1
d_call: -
cdr3_length: 15
cdr3_aa: CASSPTPGSNQPQHF
cdr3_nt: TGCGCCAGCAGCCCTACCCCGGGAAGCAATCAGCCCCAGCATTTT

clone_size: -
j_call: TRBJ2-5
v_call: TRBV11-2
d_call: TRBD2
cdr3_length: 14
cdr3_aa: CASKLAGGQETQYF
cdr3_nt: TGTGCCAGCAAACTAGCGGGGGGCCAAGAGACCCAGTACTTC

clone_size: -
j_call: TRBJ2-2
v_call: TRBV27
d_call: TRBD1
cdr3_length: 15
cdr3_aa: CASRAGGASTGELFF
cdr3_nt: TGTGCCAGCAGAGCAGGGGGCGCGAGCACCGGGGAGCTGTTTTTT

clone_size: -
j_call: TRBJ2-7
v_call: TRBV2
d_call: -
cdr3_length: 14
cdr3_aa: CASRGWRTSYEQYF
cdr3_nt: TGTGCCAGCAGAGGCTGGAGGACCAGCTACGAGCAGTACTTC

clone_size: -
j_call: TRBJ2-7
v_call: TRBV7-2
d_call: -
cdr3_length: 15
cdr3_aa: CASSPLVGISYEQYF
cdr3_nt: TGTGCCAGCAGCCCCCTCGTGGGCATCTCCTACGAGCAGTACTTC

clone_size: -
j_call: TRBJ2-5
v_call: TRBV7-3
d_call: -
cdr3_length: 13
cdr3_aa: CASSFGAGETQYF
cdr3_nt: TGTGCCAGCAGCTTTGGAGCGGGAGAGACCCAGTACTTC

clone_size: -
j_call: TRBJ2-7
v_call: TRBV4-2
d_call: TRBD2
cdr3_length: 15
cdr3_aa: CASSQEGAGPYEQYF
cdr3_nt: TGTGCCAGCAGCCAAGAAGGAGCGGGGCCCTACGAGCAGTACTTC

clone_size: -
j_call: TRBJ1-6
v_call: TRBV5-1
d_call: -
cdr3_length: 13
cdr3_aa: CASSLEAQGIIHF
cdr3_nt: TGCGCCAGCAGCTTGGAGGCTCAGGGTATCATCCACTTT

clone_size: -
j_call: TRBJ2-7
v_call: TRBV28
d_call: -
cdr3_length: 13
cdr3_aa: CASRSPPRYEQYF
cdr3_nt: TGTGCCAGCAGGTCCCCTCCCCGCTACGAGCAGTACTTC

clone_size: few
j_call: TRBJ2-7
v_call: TRBV7-6
d_call: -
cdr3_length: 15
cdr3_aa: CASSLAVGGSYEQYF
cdr3_nt: TGTGCCAGCAGCTTAGCGGTCGGGGGCTCCTACGAGCAGTACTTC

clone_size: -
j_call: TRBJ1-5
v_call: TRBV7-2
d_call: -
cdr3_length: 15
cdr3_aa: CASSRTHGSNQPQHF
cdr3_nt: TGTGCCAGCAGCAGGACACATGGTAGCAATCAGCCCCAGCATTTT

clone_size: -
j_call: TRBJ1-2
v_call: TRBV3-1/TRBV3-2
d_call: -
cdr3_length: 15
cdr3_aa: CASSQDLEVYYGYTF
cdr3_nt: TGTGCCAGCAGCCAAGATTTAGAGGTGTACTATGGCTACACCTTC

clone_size: -
j_call: TRBJ2-1
v_call: TRBV7-6
d_call: TRBD2
cdr3_length: 15
cdr3_aa: CASSLASGGAGVQFF
cdr3_nt: TGTGCCAGCAGCTTAGCTAGCGGGGGGGCCGGGGTTCAGTTCTTC

clone_size: -
j_call: TRBJ1-1
v_call: TRBV19
d_call: TRBD1
cdr3_length: 15
cdr3_aa: CASRAPDRGRTEAFF
cdr3_nt: TGTGCCAGTAGAGCACCAGACAGGGGGCGGACTGAAGCTTTCTTT

clone_size: -
j_call: TRBJ1-5
v_call: TRBV7-9
d_call: TRBD1
cdr3_length: 14
cdr3_aa: CASSQGQGNQPQHF
cdr3_nt: TGTGCCAGCAGCCAAGGACAGGGGAATCAGCCCCAGCATTTT

clone_size: -
j_call: TRBJ2-3
v_call: TRBV6-5
d_call: TRBD2
cdr3_length: 15
cdr3_aa: CASSYSLADTDTQYF
cdr3_nt: TGTGCCAGCAGTTACTCCCTAGCGGACACAGATACGCAGTATTTT

clone_size: -
j_call: TRBJ2-1
v_call: TRBV4-3
d_call: TRBD2
cdr3_length: 17
cdr3_aa: CASSQYSGGALVNEQFF
cdr3_nt: TGCGCCAGCAGCCAATATAGCGGGGGGGCTCTGGTCAATGAGCAGTTCTTC

clone_size: -
j_call: TRBJ2-5
v_call: TRBV5-4
d_call: -
cdr3_length: 15
cdr3_aa: CASSLWSGVQETQYF
cdr3_nt: TGTGCCAGCAGCTTGTGGTCGGGGGTCCAAGAGACCCAGTACTTC

clone_size: -
j_call: TRBJ2-1
v_call: TRBV29-1
d_call: -
cdr3_length: 14
cdr3_aa: CSVEIAGTYNEQFF
cdr3_nt: TGCAGCGTTGAAATCGCGGGGACCTACAATGAGCAGTTCTTC

clone_size: -
j_call: TRBJ2-2
v_call: TRBV11-2
d_call: TRBD2
cdr3_length: 15
cdr3_aa: CASSLRGGNTGELFF
cdr3_nt: TGTGCCAGCAGCTTACGGGGGGGGAACACCGGGGAGCTGTTTTTT

clone_size: -
j_call: TRBJ1-4
v_call: TRBV2
d_call: -
cdr3_length: 13
cdr3_aa: CASKGGDREKLFF
cdr3_nt: TGTGCCAGCAAAGGAGGGGATCGGGAAAAACTGTTTTTT

clone_size: once
j_call: TRBJ1-6
v_call: TRBV4-1
d_call: TRBD1
cdr3_length: 19
cdr3_aa: CASSQVPFLQGAYNSPLHF
cdr3_nt: TGCGCCAGCAGCCAAGTCCCCTTTTTACAGGGGGCGTATAATTCACCCCTCCACTTT

clone_size: -
j_call: TRBJ1-5
v_call: TRBV18
d_call: TRBD1
cdr3_length: 14
cdr3_aa: CASSPDRINQPQHF
cdr3_nt: TGTGCCAGCTCGCCGGACAGGATCAATCAGCCCCAGCATTTT

clone_size: -
j_call: TRBJ2-7
v_call: TRBV7-2
d_call: -
cdr3_length: 14
cdr3_aa: CASSLEKLSYEQYF
cdr3_nt: TGTGCCAGCAGCTTAGAAAAACTATCCTACGAGCAGTACTTC

clone_size: -
j_call: TRBJ2-7
v_call: TRBV6-5
d_call: TRBD1
cdr3_length: 15
cdr3_aa: CASSVEDRGYYEQYF
cdr3_nt: TGTGCCAGCAGCGTGGAGGACAGGGGGTACTACGAGCAGTACTTC

clone_size: -
j_call: TRBJ1-2
v_call: TRBV18
d_call: -
cdr3_length: 15
cdr3_aa: CASSPNPGASNGYTF
cdr3_nt: TGTGCCAGCTCACCCAATCCAGGGGCTAGTAATGGCTACACCTTC

clone_size: -
j_call: TRBJ1-1
v_call: TRBV19
d_call: -
cdr3_length: 15
cdr3_aa: CASTHGGPKGTEAFF
cdr3_nt: TGTGCCAGTACCCACGGGGGGCCTAAGGGGACTGAAGCTTTCTTT

clone_size: -
j_call: TRBJ1-2
v_call: TRBV7-2
d_call: TRBD1
cdr3_length: 15
cdr3_aa: CASVKQGWDLDGYTF
cdr3_nt: TGTGCCAGCGTTAAACAGGGGTGGGATTTGGACGGCTACACCTTC

clone_size: -
j_call: TRBJ2-3
v_call: TRBV24-1
d_call: -
cdr3_length: 13
cdr3_aa: CATARDAGDTQYF
cdr3_nt: TGTGCCACCGCGAGGGACGCGGGGGATACGCAGTATTTT

clone_size: -
j_call: TRBJ1-2
v_call: TRBV7-2
d_call: -
cdr3_length: 15
cdr3_aa: CASSFERDSPYGYTF
cdr3_nt: TGTGCCAGCAGCTTCGAAAGAGACAGCCCGTATGGCTACACCTTC

clone_size: -
j_call: TRBJ1-5
v_call: TRBV5-1
d_call: TRBD1
cdr3_length: 17
cdr3_aa: CASPGMGQGAFNQPQHF
cdr3_nt: TGCGCCTCACCAGGGATGGGACAGGGGGCTTTCAATCAGCCCCAGCATTTT

clone_size: -
j_call: TRBJ2-7
v_call: TRBV9
d_call: -
cdr3_length: 16
cdr3_aa: CASSVELGGSSYEQYF
cdr3_nt: TGTGCCAGCAGCGTAGAACTGGGGGGAAGCTCCTACGAGCAGTACTTC

clone_size: -
j_call: TRBJ1-2
v_call: TRBV5-8
d_call: TRBD1
cdr3_length: 13
cdr3_aa: CASSPTGNYGYTF
cdr3_nt: TGTGCCAGCAGCCCGACAGGGAACTATGGCTACACCTTC

clone_size: -
j_call: TRBJ2-6
v_call: TRBV7-9
d_call: -
cdr3_length: 15
cdr3_aa: CASSPRVSGANVLTF
cdr3_nt: TGTGCCAGCAGCCCGCGGGTCTCTGGGGCCAACGTCCTGACTTTC

clone_size: few
j_call: TRBJ1-4
v_call: TRBV4-2
d_call: TRBD1
cdr3_length: 14
cdr3_aa: CASTAGQRNEKLFF
cdr3_nt: TGTGCCAGCACCGCGGGACAGAGAAATGAAAAACTGTTTTTT

clone_size: -
j_call: TRBJ1-5
v_call: TRBV7-8
d_call: -
cdr3_length: 17
cdr3_aa: CASSLVETVGARQPQHF
cdr3_nt: TGTGCCAGCAGCTTAGTGGAGACAGTTGGGGCGAGGCAGCCCCAGCATTTT

clone_size: -
j_call: TRBJ1-1
v_call: TRBV7-2
d_call: -
cdr3_length: 13
cdr3_aa: CASSYPRNTEAFF
cdr3_nt: TGTGCCAGCAGCTACCCTAGGAACACTGAAGCTTTCTTT

clone_size: -
j_call: TRBJ1-2
v_call: TRBV7-9
d_call: -
cdr3_length: 15
cdr3_aa: CASSRPSQGTTGYTF
cdr3_nt: TGTGCCAGCAGCCGACCTTCTCAGGGTACAACTGGCTACACCTTC

clone_size: -
j_call: TRBJ2-1
v_call: TRBV6-1
d_call: -
cdr3_length: 17
cdr3_aa: CASREGNAGSSYNEQFF
cdr3_nt: TGTGCCAGCAGGGAAGGGAATGCGGGGTCCTCCTACAATGAGCAGTTCTTC

clone_size: -
j_call: TRBJ2-3
v_call: TRBV5-1
d_call: TRBD2
cdr3_length: 15
cdr3_aa: CASSHSGTSGDTQYF
cdr3_nt: TGCGCCAGCAGCCACTCCGGGACTAGCGGAGATACGCAGTATTTT

clone_size: -
j_call: TRBJ2-2
v_call: TRBV18
d_call: -
cdr3_length: 14
cdr3_aa: CASSMDSNTGELFF
cdr3_nt: TGTGCCAGCTCAATGGACAGTAACACCGGGGAGCTGTTTTTT

clone_size: -
j_call: TRBJ1-5
v_call: TRBV5-1
d_call: TRBD1
cdr3_length: 15
cdr3_aa: CASSPETGGNQPQHF
cdr3_nt: TGCGCCAGCAGCCCCGAAACAGGGGGCAATCAGCCCCAGCATTTT

clone_size: -
j_call: TRBJ1-6
v_call: TRBV6-1
d_call: TRBD1
cdr3_length: 14
cdr3_aa: CASSEPGGNSPLHF
cdr3_nt: TGTGCCAGCAGTGAACCAGGGGGAAATTCACCCCTCCACTTT

clone_size: -
j_call: TRBJ2-7
v_call: TRBV29-1
d_call: TRBD1
cdr3_length: 11
cdr3_aa: CSGGQGNEQYF
cdr3_nt: TGCAGCGGGGGACAGGGTAACGAGCAGTACTTC

clone_size: -
j_call: TRBJ2-1
v_call: TRBV4-2
d_call: -
cdr3_length: 16
cdr3_aa: CASSQEGEHPYNEQFF
cdr3_nt: TGTGCCAGCAGCCAAGAAGGGGAACACCCCTACAATGAGCAGTTCTTC

clone_size: -
j_call: TRBJ2-3
v_call: TRBV18
d_call: -
cdr3_length: 14
cdr3_aa: CASSPDRSTDTQYF
cdr3_nt: TGTGCCAGCTCACCCGACAGGAGCACAGATACGCAGTATTTT

clone_size: -
j_call: TRBJ1-2
v_call: TRBV21-1
d_call: -
cdr3_length: 19
cdr3_aa: CASSSSNQGGRRSSYGYTF
cdr3_nt: TGTGCCAGCAGCTCCTCCAATCAGGGAGGGAGAAGGTCGAGCTATGGCTACACCTTC

clone_size: once
j_call: TRBJ1-2
v_call: TRBV4-2
d_call: -
cdr3_length: 13
cdr3_aa: CASSQGLLYGYTF
cdr3_nt: TGTGCCAGCAGCCAAGGTCTCCTCTATGGCTACACCTTC

clone_size: -
j_call: TRBJ1-2
v_call: TRBV25-1
d_call: TRBD1
cdr3_length: 16
cdr3_aa: CASSEPGTGAFGGYTF
cdr3_nt: TGTGCCAGCAGTGAGCCTGGAACAGGGGCCTTCGGTGGCTACACCTTC